What follows are 19 T cell receptor beta chains derived from one specimen sequenced in a study of blood T cells in healthy people across ages. Through a sample-barcoded 5' primer and a J-beta primer mix, a second PCR was run for roughly 7 to 11 cycles. TCRdb re-called the 5' RACE reads through MiXCR, storing one row per CDR3 protein. Among more than 1 million distinct CDR3 sequences listed, over 35% were seen once. The sample taken for sequencing was blood. The receptors originated from a woman in her sixties in good health.

This clonotype was counted ten times or more. This sequence joins TRBV20-1 and TRBJ2-7; D possibly corresponds to TRBD2 (6 bases). This CDR3 spans 13 amino acids. Germline lookup yields CDR1 DFQATT and CDR2 SNEGSKA (reference sequence). Trimming removed 2 bases at V and 1 base at J, with 9 bases between. The CDR3 DNA is TGCAGTGCTAGATCGGGGGTTTCCTACGAGCAGTACTTC. As protein: CSARSGVSYEQYF.

This chain joins TRBV28 and TRBJ2-7; D is uncertain. The CDR3 extends over 12 amino acids. Germline V gene data show CDR1 as MDHEN and CDR2 as SYDVKM. With 5 bases removed from V and 5 bases from J, the gap between germline ends came to 10 bases. The DNA for the CDR3 is TGTGCCAGCAGTCCGCCTACCAACGAGCAGTACTTC. The encoded protein is CASSPPTNEQYF.

V gene TRBV28 combines with J gene TRBJ2-1; the match to TRBD1 covers 9 bases. CDR1 is MDHEN and CDR2 is SYDVKM in the germline V gene. CDR3 length: 15 amino acids. The V gene end was trimmed by 6 bases and the J gene end by 4 bases; junction bases not matched to a gene: 7. The CDR3 here is CASSSGTGWYNEQFF. CDR3 nucleotide sequence: TGTGCCAGCAGCTCCGGGACAGGGTGGTACAATGAGCAGTTCTTC.

The V gene is TRBV20-1, the J gene TRBJ1-1; D perhaps matches TRBD1 (6 bases). The CDR3 loop spans 17 amino acids. Germline CDR1 is DFQATT and CDR2 is SNEGSKA (reference sequence). Deletions cut 3 bases from V and 0 bases from J, with 20 bases between. The CDR3 DNA follows: TGCAGTGCTAGTTTTACAGGGTTTGGAGGTATGAACACTGAAGCTTTCTTT. This gives the protein CSASFTGFGGMNTEAFF.

V gene TRBV18 combines with J gene TRBJ2-7; 10 bases are shared with TRBD1. The germline V gene encodes CDR1 KGHSH and CDR2 LQKENI. CDR3 size: 16 residues. V was pared by 3 bases and J by 3 bases, with 8 bases of the junction left unmatched. Here the CDR3 reads CASSPQPGQGIYEQYF. In DNA form, the CDR3 reads TGTGCCAGCTCACCTCAACCGGGACAGGGGATCTACGAGCAGTACTTC.

V usage is TRBV5-1 and J usage is TRBJ2-1, with 9 bases identical to TRBD2. The CDR3 covers 16 residues. Losses at the gene ends were 2 bases for V and 3 bases for J; bases not matched to a gene: 6. Germline-derived CDR1 and CDR2 are SGHRS and YFSETQ. The CDR3 region is CASSLSGRRGYNEQFF. The CDR3, as DNA: TGCGCCAGCAGCTTAAGCGGGAGGAGAGGCTACAATGAGCAGTTCTTC.

This clonotype was counted between two and nine times. V usage is TRBV20-1 and J usage is TRBJ2-3; D is perhaps TRBD1 or TRBD2 (5 bases each). The V end lost 6 bases, the J end lost 1 base, and 11 bases lay between the germline ends. From germline, CDR1 is DFQATT and CDR2 SNEGSKA (reference sequence). The CDR3 runs 13 residues. In DNA, the CDR3 is TGCAGTGCAATCCCGGGACGCACAGATACGCAGTATTTT. Amino acid sequence: CSAIPGRTDTQYF.

The chain couples TRBV10-3 to TRBJ2-3; TRBD1 or TRBD2 may be the D gene (9 bases each). Germline V gives CDR1 ENHRY, CDR2 SYGVKD. V lost 6 bases and J 5 bases, leaving 33 bases between the germline ends. The CDR3 totals 20 residues. The CDR3: CAIRRTGDRDLAGREDTQYF. CDR3 in DNA: TGTGCCATCAGGCGGACAGGGGACCGAGATCTAGCGGGACGGGAAGATACGCAGTATTTT.

This clonotype was counted between two and nine times. CDR3 nucleotide sequence: TGCAGCGTTGAAGAGGGTGGCAGACCCTCTGGGGCCAACGTCCTGACTTTC. Translated: CSVEEGGRPSGANVLTF. The V gene is TRBV29-1, the J gene TRBJ2-6; D uncertain. The CDR3 consists of 17 residues. V lost 0 bases and J lost 0, with 12 bases in between. Germline CDR1 SQVTM, CDR2 ANQGSEA.

V gene TRBV25-1 combines with J gene TRBJ2-2; possible D gene TRBD1, 6 bases. The V end was cut by 4 bases, the J end by 6 bases, with 12 bases between. Germline V gene data show CDR1 as MGHDK and CDR2 as SYGVNS. CDR3 length: 14 amino acids. The CDR3 DNA sequence: TGTGCCAGCAGTGGTTCGAAGGGGGCCGGGGAGCTGTTTTTT. Translated: CASSGSKGAGELFF.

This sequence joins TRBV9 and TRBJ2-7, with D possibly TRBD1 on 6 matching bases. Between the trimmed V and J ends, which lost 0 bases and 4 bases, there was a span of 14 bases. The germline gives CDR1 SGDLS, CDR2 YYNGEE. This CDR3 has 15 residues. CDR3: CASSVDGTQSYEQYF. The CDR3 nucleotides read TGTGCCAGCAGCGTAGATGGGACACAGTCTTACGAGCAGTACTTC.

A few counts support this clonotype. This chain uses TRBV4-2 with TRBJ2-1; TRBD2 matches at 10 bases. The length of the CDR3 is 17 residues. With 3 bases clipped from V and 7 bases from J, the junction kept 12 bases outside the gene matches. Germline CDR1 is LGHNA and CDR2 is YNFKEQ. The CDR3: CASSQGPSGSSLNEQFF. The CDR3 region has the DNA TGTGCCAGCAGCCAGGGGCCTAGCGGGAGTAGTTTAAATGAGCAGTTCTTC.

To note about this clonotype: The germline gene is not matched at one end of the junction; a read error may be the cause. The chain is built from TRBV15 and TRBJ1-1; D ambiguous. CDR1 is LNHNV and CDR2 is YYDKDF in the germline V gene (reference sequence). The CDR3 is made up of 17 amino acids. The CDR3 nucleotides read TGTGCCACCAGCAGACCTAGGACGCCCCCTTTGAATACTGAAGCTTTCTTT. It codes for CATSRPRTPPLNTEAFF.

In its sample, this clonotype was seen a few times. This chain links TRBV2 with TRBJ1-2; D is uncertain. Per germline, CDR1 SNHLY and CDR2 FYNNEI. Trimming pared 5 bases from V and 2 bases from J, leaving 0 bases between. CDR3 length equals 10 residues. This CDR3 reads CASSNYGYTF. CDR3 DNA: TGTGCCAGCAGTAACTATGGCTACACCTTC.

This clonotype was seen just once. V gene TRBV4-2 combines with J gene TRBJ1-5, with 9 bases aligning to TRBD1. Germline V gene lookup returns CDR1 LGHNA and CDR2 YNFKEQ. This CDR3 has 17 residues. The trim removed 1 base at V and 9 bases at J, leaving 13 bases unmatched. This CDR3 is CASSQVPTGGLVWPQHF. The CDR3 coding sequence is TGTGCCAGCAGCCAAGTCCCAACAGGGGGCCTGGTGTGGCCCCAGCATTTT.

This clonotype was counted ten times or more. The chain carries TRBV29-1 and TRBJ2-7, with D perhaps given as TRBD1 or TRBD2 (5 bases each). CDR1 and CDR2 (germline): SQVTM, ANQGSEA. The V and J ends lost 4 bases and 3 bases respectively, with 22 bases between them. The CDR3 extends over 16 amino acids. The CDR3 loop is CSVGSRGNQGIYEQYF. The CDR3 DNA is TGCAGCGTTGGGAGCCGGGGAAACCAGGGAATCTACGAGCAGTACTTC.

This rearrangement joins TRBV20-1 to TRBJ2-5; 8 bases match TRBD2. CDR1 is DFQATT, CDR2 SNEGSKA, per germline (reference sequence). With V trimmed by 1 base and J by 1 base, 2 bases remained unmatched. This CDR3 is 14 amino acids long. The CDR3 nucleotides are TGCAGTGCTAGAGCGGGAGGGCCCCAAGAGACCCAGTACTTC. It yields the protein CSARAGGPQETQYF.

The chain is built from TRBV4-2 and TRBJ2-3; D unclear. CDR1 and CDR2 from the germline V gene are LGHNA and YNFKEQ. Trimming took off 1 base at V and 2 bases at J, with 13 bases between the two ends. The CDR3 contains 16 residues. The CDR3: CASSQVLGTHTDTQYF. CDR3 nucleotide sequence: TGTGCCAGCAGCCAAGTATTGGGCACTCACACAGATACGCAGTATTTT.

A few counts support this clonotype. The V and J genes are TRBV11-1 and TRBJ2-7; D ambiguous. Germline CDR1 reads SGHAT; CDR2 reads FQDESV (reference sequence). With 5 bases removed from V and 2 bases from J, the gap between germline ends came to 16 bases. This CDR3 comprises 15 residues. Here the CDR3 DNA reads TGTGCCAGCAGCCCCTACCGGACCGGTCCCTACGAGCAGTACTTC. Its translation is CASSPYRTGPYEQYF.